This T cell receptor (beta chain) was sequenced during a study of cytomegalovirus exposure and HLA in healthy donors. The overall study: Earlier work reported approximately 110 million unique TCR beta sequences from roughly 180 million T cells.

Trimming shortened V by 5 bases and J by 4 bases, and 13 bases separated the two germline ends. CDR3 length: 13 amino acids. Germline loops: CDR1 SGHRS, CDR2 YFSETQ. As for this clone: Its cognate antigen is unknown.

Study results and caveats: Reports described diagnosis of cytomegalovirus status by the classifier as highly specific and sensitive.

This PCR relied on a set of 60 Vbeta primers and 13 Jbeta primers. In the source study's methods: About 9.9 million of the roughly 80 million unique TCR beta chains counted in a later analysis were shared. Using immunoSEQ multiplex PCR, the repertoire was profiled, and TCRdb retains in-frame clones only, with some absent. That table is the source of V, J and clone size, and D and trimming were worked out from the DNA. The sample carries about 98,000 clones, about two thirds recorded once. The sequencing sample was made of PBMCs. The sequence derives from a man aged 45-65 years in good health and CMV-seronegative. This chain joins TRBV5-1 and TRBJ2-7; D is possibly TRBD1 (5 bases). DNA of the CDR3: TGCGCCAGCAGTTCTACTACAGGTTACGAGCAGTACTTC. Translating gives CASSSTTGYEQYF. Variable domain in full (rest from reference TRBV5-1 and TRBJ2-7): KAGVTQTPRYLIKTRGQQVTLSCSPISGHRSVSWYQQTPGQGLQFLFEYFSETQRNKGNFPGRFSGRQFSNSRSEMNVSTLELGDSALYLCASSSTTGYEQYFGPGTRLTVT.